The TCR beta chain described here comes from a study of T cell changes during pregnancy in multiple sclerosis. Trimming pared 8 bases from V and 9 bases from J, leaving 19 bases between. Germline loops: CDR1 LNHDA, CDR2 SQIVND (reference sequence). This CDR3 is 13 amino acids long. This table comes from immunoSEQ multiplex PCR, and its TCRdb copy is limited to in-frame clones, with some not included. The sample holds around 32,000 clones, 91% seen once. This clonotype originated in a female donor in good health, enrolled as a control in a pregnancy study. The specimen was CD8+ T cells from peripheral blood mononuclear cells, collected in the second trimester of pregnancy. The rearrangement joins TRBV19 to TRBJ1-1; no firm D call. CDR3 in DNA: TGTGCCAGTTGCGGGGAGAGTGGATCTCAAGCTTTCTTT. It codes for CASCGESGSQAFF.